A selection of T cell receptor beta chains follows, all from one sample in a study of identical twins. Using its own MiXCR run on the 5' RACE reads, TCRdb lists one record per CDR3 protein. The sample has 1.5 million to 2 million distinct CDR3 sequences, under 35% seen once. Sequencing input: cord blood. The receptors were gathered from a newborn girl in good health. CDR3s include the opening cysteine and the closing phenylalanine or tryptophan. The D gene is left open where the match is weak. Size tells how often a clone was seen (once, few, many) or the class of an expanded clone, and some rows leave it out.

>TRBV6-7|.|15|TRBD1|TRBJ2-1
CASTADRVPYNEQFF
TGTGCCAGCACCGCAGACAGGGTGCCATACAATGAGCAGTTCTTC
>TRBV4-2|.|16|TRBD2|TRBJ2-2
CASSQVRGGDTGELFF
TGTGCCAGCAGCCAAGTGCGGGGGGGCGACACCGGGGAGCTGTTTTTT
>TRBV2|.|13|.|TRBJ2-1
CASGGPYYNEQFF
TGTGCCAGCGGGGGGCCTTACTACAATGAGCAGTTCTTC
>TRBV4-2|.|15|.|TRBJ2-5
CASSQESWKGHEQYF
TGTGCCAGCAGCCAAGAGTCCTGGAAGGGCCATGAGCAGTACTTC
>TRBV5-1|.|13|.|TRBJ2-4
CASSLTGSDIQYF
TGCGCCAGCAGCTTGACAGGATCGGACATTCAGTACTTC
>TRBV6-1|.|16|TRBD1|TRBJ2-1
CASSATYDRGFNGQFF
TGTGCCAGCAGTGCGACTTATGACAGGGGTTTCAATGGGCAGTTCTTC
>TRBV29-1|.|12|.|TRBJ1-3
CSVGAPGNTIYF
TGCAGCGTTGGGGCGCCGGGAAACACCATATATTTT
>TRBV27|.|11|.|TRBJ1-5
CASRAYQPQHF
TGTGCCAGCAGGGCGTATCAGCCCCAGCATTTT
>TRBV6-1|few|15|TRBD2|TRBJ2-1
CASSPAGEIYNEQFF
TGTGCCAGCAGTCCAGCGGGAGAGATCTACAATGAGCAGTTCTTC
>TRBV20-1|few|16|.|TRBJ1-2
CSARAPSGKGNYGYTF
TGCAGTGCTAGGGCCCCCTCGGGGAAGGGTAACTATGGCTACACCTTC
>TRBV7-2|few|15|TRBD2|TRBJ2-7
CASSELAGPYNEQYF
TGTGCCAGCAGCGAACTAGCGGGACCCTACAATGAGCAGTACTTC
>TRBV6-5|.|14|TRBD1|TRBJ1-4
CASSYTGGVEKLFF
TGTGCCAGCAGTTACACAGGGGGAGTTGAGAAACTGTTTTTT
>TRBV12-3/TRBV12-4|.|10|.|TRBJ1-3
CASSLGTIYF
TGTGCCAGCAGTTTGGGGACAATATATTTT
>TRBV20-1|.|18|TRBD2|TRBJ2-7
CSARIPGGGPGNGREQYF
TGCAGTGCTAGAATTCCCGGGGGGGGGCCAGGTAATGGTCGTGAGCAGTACTTC
>TRBV20-1|.|15|TRBD2|TRBJ2-7
CSARDVGGGRYEQYF
TGCAGTGCTAGAGATGTGGGCGGGGGACGCTACGAGCAGTACTTC
>TRBV7-2|few|16|TRBD2|TRBJ2-4
CASSLAPSGGSHIQYF
TGTGCCAGCAGCTTAGCCCCTAGCGGAGGTAGTCACATTCAGTACTTC
>TRBV7-2|.|13|TRBD1|TRBJ1-1
CASSLHRGGEAFF
TGTGCCAGCAGCTTACACAGGGGTGGTGAAGCTTTCTTT
>TRBV20-1|.|13|.|TRBJ2-3
CSARDARRDTQYF
TGCAGTGCTAGAGACGCCCGCAGGGATACGCAGTATTTT
>TRBV27|few|14|.|TRBJ1-4
CASSFGGRNEKLFF
TGTGCCAGCAGTTTCGGTGGTAGGAATGAAAAACTGTTTTTT
>TRBV3-1|.|15|TRBD2|TRBJ2-7
CASSLSAGGRNEQYF
TGTGCCAGCAGCCTATCAGCGGGAGGGAGAAATGAGCAGTACTTC
>TRBV3-1|few|15|TRBD2|TRBJ2-3
CASSKTGGAVDTQYF
TGTGCCAGCAGCAAAACCGGGGGGGCGGTAGATACGCAGTATTTT
>TRBV6-5|.|13|TRBD1|TRBJ2-7
CASSPHRGSEQYF
TGTGCCAGCAGTCCTCACAGGGGAAGCGAGCAGTACTTC
>TRBV6-1|.|16|TRBD2|TRBJ2-5
CASSESLAGGTETQYF
TGTGCCAGCAGTGAATCTCTAGCGGGGGGGACAGAGACCCAGTACTTC
>TRBV20-1|.|14|.|TRBJ2-3
CSARVRGETDTQYF
TGCAGTGCTAGAGTGAGGGGAGAGACAGATACGCAGTATTTT
>TRBV10-3|.|17|TRBD1|TRBJ1-2
CAISELGQGIANYGYTF
TGTGCCATCAGTGAGTTAGGACAGGGGATCGCTAACTATGGCTACACCTTC
>TRBV3-1|once|15|TRBD2|TRBJ2-7
CASSAVLAGYNEQYF
TGTGCCAGCAGCGCCGTTCTAGCGGGCTACAATGAGCAGTACTTC
>TRBV29-1|once|13|.|TRBJ2-2
CSVEVVSTGGLFF
TGCAGCGTCGAAGTAGTAAGCACCGGGGGGCTGTTTTTT
>TRBV12-3/TRBV12-4|.|14|TRBD2|TRBJ2-5
CASSPGRYQETQYF
TGTGCCAGCAGTCCCGGGAGGTACCAAGAGACCCAGTACTTC
>TRBV20-1|many|15|TRBD2|TRBJ2-3
CSARRLAAITDTQYF
TGCAGTGCTAGAAGGCTAGCGGCAATCACAGATACGCAGTATTTT
>TRBV12-3/TRBV12-4|.|14|TRBD2|TRBJ2-5
CASNPSGSRETQYF
TGTGCCAGCAACCCTAGCGGGAGTAGGGAGACCCAGTACTTC
>TRBV27|few|13|.|TRBJ2-3
CASSSRVIDTQYF
TGTGCCAGCAGTTCTAGGGTTATAGATACGCAGTATTTT
>TRBV7-9|.|15|TRBD1|TRBJ1-4
CASSLGDREIEKLFF
TGTGCCAGCAGCTTAGGGGACAGGGAGATCGAAAAACTGTTTTTT
>TRBV29-1|.|14|TRBD2|TRBJ2-3
CSVEKRGGTDTQYF
TGCAGCGTTGAAAAGCGGGGGGGCACAGATACGCAGTATTTT
>TRBV10-2|few|14|.|TRBJ2-3
CASRTGLLTDTQYF
TGCGCCAGCAGAACGGGACTCCTCACAGATACGCAGTATTTT
>TRBV2|.|16|TRBD1|TRBJ2-1
CASSEPGQGAYNEQFF
TGTGCCAGCAGTGAGCCGGGACAGGGGGCGTACAATGAGCAGTTCTTC
>TRBV12-3/TRBV12-4|few|13|.|TRBJ1-5
CASTRGPNQPQHF
TGTGCCAGCACCAGAGGGCCCAATCAGCCCCAGCATTTT
>TRBV5-1|many|16|TRBD1|TRBJ1-2
CASSLFRDRANYGYTF
TGCGCCAGCAGCTTGTTCCGGGACAGAGCTAACTATGGCTACACCTTC
>TRBV4-1|.|15|TRBD1|TRBJ2-7
CASSQALGQGYEQYF
TGCGCCAGCAGCCAAGCTCTAGGACAGGGCTACGAGCAGTACTTC
>TRBV6-2/TRBV6-3|.|15|.|TRBJ1-4
CASSYAGTNNEKLFF
TGTGCCAGCAGTTACGCCGGGACAAATAATGAAAAACTGTTTTTT
>TRBV6-6|.|13|.|TRBJ1-2
CASLSQARYGYTF
TGTGCCAGCTTATCCCAGGCTCGGTATGGCTACACCTTC
>TRBV27|many|14|.|TRBJ2-7
CASSLSQLSYEQYF
TGTGCCAGCAGTTTATCCCAGTTGTCCTACGAGCAGTACTTC